The entry below gives a single T cell receptor (beta chain) sequence along with its context. TCRdb's table, derived via immunoSEQ multiplex PCR, lists solely in-frame clones and lacks some. The sample lists around 75,000 clones, about 90% seen once, with about 1% in the top ten. The data derive from a study of T cell changes during pregnancy in multiple sclerosis. CDR1 SGHTA and CDR2 FQGNSA come from the germline V gene. The CDR3 has 15 residues. V lost 3 bases and J lost 3, with 14 bases in between. The chain joins TRBV7-2 to TRBJ1-1, with D possibly TRBD1 on 6 matching bases. Sequences were derived from peripheral blood, sampled in the first trimester of pregnancy. This sequence was found in a female donor in good health, enrolled as a control in a pregnancy study. The CDR3 region is CASSFHRVGDTEAFF. In DNA, the CDR3 is TGTGCCAGCAGCTTCCACAGGGTAGGGGACACTGAAGCTTTCTTT.